This T cell receptor (beta chain) was recorded in a study of follicular helper T cells after annual influenza vaccination. Sequencing of TCRB used Survey level resolution. Clones were sequenced by immunoSEQ multiplex PCR, and TCRdb holds only the in-frame ones, with some missing. The sample carries about 5,600 clones, around four fifths recorded once. This clone turned up a few times. Trimming left V 4 bases short and J 5 bases short, with 12 bases between. Germline CDR1 is ENHRY and CDR2 is SYGVKD. The CDR3 sequence is 13 residues long. Regarding time point: 2015-2016 season, pre-vaccination. The origin of this receptor is an adult who received the influenza vaccine. Sequenced material: CXCR5- memory CD4+ T cells sorted from blood, taken on the day of influenza vaccination. The chain has TRBV10-3 and TRBJ2-7; a weak D match, TRBD2 (5 bases). The CDR3 here is CAISGRPRDEQYF. In DNA, the CDR3 is TGTGCCATCAGTGGGCGGCCGCGGGACGAGCAGTACTTC.